What follows is one TCR beta chain and its context. Its specificity is not known. Germline values: CDR1 SGDLS, CDR2 YYNGEE. The CDR3 totals 14 residues. V shed 0 bases and J shed 1 base, with 8 bases lying between them. Clones were read by immunoSEQ multiplex PCR, and TCRdb kept only the in-frame ones, dropping some. The sample contains over 80,000 clones, roughly 91% of which appear only once. This record belongs to a study of graft-versus-host responses after intestinal transplantation. Study details: The study gave all recipients anti-thymocyte globulin induction, then tacrolimus and steroids for 2 to 3 years. Study-wide results and limits: Among recipient marrow samples, GvH clones were found; some appeared first in ileum or blood.

This TCR came from a human donor who was the organ donor for an intestinal transplant. J is TRBJ2-7 and V is TRBV9; no clear D. The sequenced sample was unstimulated CD4+ T cells sorted from spleen or lymph node cells, obtained before transplant. The CDR3 sequence is CASSVGGRSYEQYF. Here the CDR3 DNA reads TGTGCCAGCAGCGTAGGTGGCAGATCCTACGAGCAGTACTTC. The full variable domain, completed using reference TRBV9 and TRBJ2-7, is DSGVTQTPKHLITATGQRVTLRCSPRSGDLSVYWYQQSLDQGLQFLIQYYNGEERAKGNILERFSAQQFPDLHSELNLSSLELGDSALYFCASSVGGRSYEQYFGPGTRLTVT.